This T cell receptor beta chain comes out of a study of tumor-infiltrating lymphocytes in primary liver carcinoma. Study-level background: The neoplasms were of stage T1-T3 N0M0, with dimensions of roughly 4 to 11 cm across. Samples returned roughly 3.5 to 7.13 million productive TCRbeta reads each. Read depth did not differ significantly between tissue types.

Germline V gene data show CDR1 as MNHNS and CDR2 as SASEGT. The CDR3 length is 16 residues. V was shortened by 3 bases and J by 3 bases, with 16 bases between the two germline ends. Germline DNA was extracted alongside blood RNA, which was obtained from unsorted whole blood. Priming with a constant-region primer yielded TCR beta cDNA from around 540 ng total RNA. Researchers made the TCR beta libraries by running three nested multiplex PCR rounds with slightly modified ARM-PCR. Primers for the first two PCR rounds were TRBV1-TRBV30 forward primers and a C-beta reverse primer (10 cycles per round). MiXCR, run by TCRdb on the multiplex PCR reads, gives a single entry per CDR3 protein. The table lists some 180,000 distinct CDR3 sequences, 60% of them singletons.

The receptor was derived from a man aged 35-49 years with primary liver carcinoma and hepatitis B virus infection. The rearrangement joins TRBV6-1 to TRBJ2-3; perhaps D is TRBD1 or TRBD2 (5 bases each). The sequenced material came from peripheral blood. CDR3 in DNA: TGTGCCAGCAGTGAGGGGTCCGGGGCAGTAACAGATACGCAGTATTTT. Translating gives CASSEGSGAVTDTQYF.